The 2 T cell receptor beta chains below come from one sample, sequenced in a study of cytomegalovirus exposure and HLA in healthy donors. The method was immunoSEQ multiplex PCR; TCRdb's version includes in-frame clones alone and lacks a portion of them. The sample has 100,000 to 150,000 clones; approximately 90% are singletons. Sequences were obtained from PBMCs. The source is a man between 18 and 29 years old in good health and CMV-seronegative.

This clone was seen a handful of times. The V gene is TRBV7-9, the J gene TRBJ1-1, with D unclear. This CDR3 is 12 amino acids long. Trimming pared 10 bases from V and 4 bases from J, leaving 13 bases between. Germline V gene lookup returns CDR1 SEHNR and CDR2 FQNEAQ (reference sequence). CDR3 region: CAMTKALTEAFF. The CDR3 DNA sequence: TGTGCCATGACAAAGGCTCTCACTGAAGCTTTCTTT. Full variable domain (outside the CDR3, taken from reference TRBV7-9 and TRBJ1-1): DTGVSQNPRHKITKRGQNVTFRCDPISEHNRLYWYRQTLGQGPEFLTYFQNEAQLEKSRLLSDRFSAERPKGSFSTLEIQRTEQGDSAMYLCAMTKALTEAFFGQGTRLTVV.

The chain employs TRBV10-1 and TRBJ1-4; D possibly corresponds to TRBD1 (5 bases). Germline V CDR1 and CDR2: WNHNN, SYGVQD (reference sequence). V was clipped by 2 bases and J by 7 bases, with 11 bases between them. CDR3 length: 14 residues. CDR3 sequence reads: CASSEDSKIEKLFF. DNA of the CDR3: TGCGCCAGCAGTGAGGACAGCAAAATTGAAAAACTGTTTTTT.